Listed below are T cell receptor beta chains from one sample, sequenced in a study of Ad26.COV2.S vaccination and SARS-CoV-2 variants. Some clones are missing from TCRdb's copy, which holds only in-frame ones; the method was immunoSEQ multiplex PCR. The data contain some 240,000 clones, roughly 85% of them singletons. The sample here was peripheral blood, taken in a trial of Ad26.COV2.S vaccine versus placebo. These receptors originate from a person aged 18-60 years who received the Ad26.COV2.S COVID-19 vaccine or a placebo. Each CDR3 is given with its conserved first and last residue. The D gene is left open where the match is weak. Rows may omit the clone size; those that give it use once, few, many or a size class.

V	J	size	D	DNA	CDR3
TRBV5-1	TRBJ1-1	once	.	TGCGCCAGCAGCTTGCAGGGTACGGACACTGAAGCTTTCTTT	CASSLQGTDTEAFF
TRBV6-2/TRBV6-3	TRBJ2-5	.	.	TGTGCCAGCAGTTCCATCCAATCAGGGGTGGAGACCCAGTACTTC	CASSSIQSGVETQYF
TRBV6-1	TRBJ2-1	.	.	TGTGCCAGCAGTGAAGTTTGGAACTCCTACAATGAGCAGTTCTTC	CASSEVWNSYNEQFF
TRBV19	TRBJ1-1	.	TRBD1	TGTGCCAGTAGTCACCTGGACAGGGGGAACACTGAAGCTTTCTTT	CASSHLDRGNTEAFF
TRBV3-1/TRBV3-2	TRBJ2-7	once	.	TGTGCCAGCAGCGATCGTAGGGTTTCCTACGAGCAGTACTTC	CASSDRRVSYEQYF
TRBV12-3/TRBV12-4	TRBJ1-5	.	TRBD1	TGTGCCAGCAGACCAGGGGGCGATCAGCCCCAGCATTTT	CASRPGGDQPQHF
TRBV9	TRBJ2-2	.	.	TGTGCCAGCAGCGTCCTACCGCAGGGGAATACCGGGGAGCTGTTTTTT	CASSVLPQGNTGELFF
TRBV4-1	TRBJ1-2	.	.	TGCGCCAGCAGCCAAGATTTAGGGCTCTCCAACAGTGGCTACACCTTC	CASSQDLGLSNSGYTF
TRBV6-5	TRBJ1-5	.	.	TGTGCCAGCAGTACGACAGTAGGGGGGAATCAGCCCCAGCATTTT	CASSTTVGGNQPQHF
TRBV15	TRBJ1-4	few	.	TGTGCCACCAGCCGAGGGGGAGGGGTCAGGGTAGGCGAAAAACTGTTTTTT	CATSRGGGVRVGEKLFF
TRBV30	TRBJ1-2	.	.	TGTGCCTGGAGTGTAAGTTTTCGTGGCTACACCTTC	CAWSVSFRGYTF
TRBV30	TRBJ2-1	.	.	TGTGCCTGGAGTGTAAGGTATGGGGGCAAGGAGCAGTTCTTC	CAWSVRYGGKEQFF
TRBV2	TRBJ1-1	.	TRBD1	TGTGCCACCATACAGGGGGCTGGGATTGGGAACACTGAAGCTTTCTTT	CATIQGAGIGNTEAFF
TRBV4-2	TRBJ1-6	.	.	TGTGCCAGCCAAGGACGGGACGCGAATTCACCCCTCCACTTT	CASQGRDANSPLHF
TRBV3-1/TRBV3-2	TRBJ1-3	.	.	TGTGCCAGCAGCCACTTACTCGGAAACACCATATATTTT	CASSHLLGNTIYF
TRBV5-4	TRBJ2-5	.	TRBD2	TGTGCCAGCAGCACGTGGACTAGCGGAGAGACCCAGTACTTC	CASSTWTSGETQYF
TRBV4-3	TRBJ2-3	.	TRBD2	TGCGCCAGCAGCCCGGGACTAGCGGGAGGGGGCGATGTGGATACGCAGTATTTT	CASSPGLAGGGDVDTQYF
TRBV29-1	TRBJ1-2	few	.	TGCAGCGTCTCTCCGGGACACGACTATGGCTACACCTTC	CSVSPGHDYGYTF
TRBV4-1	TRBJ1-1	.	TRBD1	TGCGCCAGCAGCCAAGGGTACAGGGGATCGAACACTGAAGCTTTCTTT	CASSQGYRGSNTEAFF
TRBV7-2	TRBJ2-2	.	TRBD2	TGTGCCAGCAGCTCTTTAGCGGGATCTCACGGGGAGCTGTTTTTT	CASSSLAGSHGELFF
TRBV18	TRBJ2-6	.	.	TGTGCCAGCTCGGCCATACAGTCCTCTGGGGCCAACGTCCTGACTTTC	CASSAIQSSGANVLTF
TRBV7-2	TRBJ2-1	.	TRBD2	TGTGCCAGCAGCTTAGGCGGGACTAGCGGATACAATGAGCAGTTCTTC	CASSLGGTSGYNEQFF
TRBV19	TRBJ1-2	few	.	TGTGCCAGTAGTATGGGCCAGTGGAGCGAGTATGGCTACACCTTC	CASSMGQWSEYGYTF
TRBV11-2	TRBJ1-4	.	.	TGTGCCTCACGCCGGGGCCTTTATGAAAAACTGTTTTTT	CASRRGLYEKLFF
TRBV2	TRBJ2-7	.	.	TGTGCCAGCAGTGCGCAGGGAGGTGAGGAACGGCAGTACTTC	CASSAQGGEERQYF
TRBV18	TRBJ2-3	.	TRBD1	TGTGCCAGCTCACCTCAGGGGGCCACCACAGATACGCAGTATTTT	CASSPQGATTDTQYF
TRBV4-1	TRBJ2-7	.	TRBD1	TGCGCCAGCAGCCAACCTTTGGGACAGGGTTACAACTACGAGCAGTACTTC	CASSQPLGQGYNYEQYF
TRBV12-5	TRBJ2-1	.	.	TGTGCTAGTGTTCCCCTACAGGACAATGAGCAGTTCTTC	CASVPLQDNEQFF
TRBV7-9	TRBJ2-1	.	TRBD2	TGTGCCAGCAGCTTCGGGACTAGCATGCTCAGATATTTAGGTGAGCAGTTCTTC	CASSFGTSMLRYLGEQFF
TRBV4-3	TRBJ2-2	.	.	TGCGCCAGCAGCCAAGCTGGGGGGCGAGGCACCGGGGAGCTGTTTTTT	CASSQAGGRGTGELFF
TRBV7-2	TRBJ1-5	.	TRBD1	TGTGCCAGCAGCGTAAGACAGGGGGCCCAGCCCCAGCATTTT	CASSVRQGAQPQHF
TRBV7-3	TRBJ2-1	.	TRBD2	TGTGCCAGCAGCTTTGGACTAGCGGGAGAACGGATCTTC	CASSFGLAGERIF
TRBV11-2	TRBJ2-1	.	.	TGTGCCAGCAGCTTTGGGACAAAATATTACAATGAGCAGTTCTTC	CASSFGTKYYNEQFF
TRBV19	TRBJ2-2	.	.	TGTGCCAGTAGTATAGTAGGACAGCCTAACACCGGGGAGCTGTTTTTT	CASSIVGQPNTGELFF
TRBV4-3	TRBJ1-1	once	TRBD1	TGCGCCAGCAGCCAAGATTCCAGGGGGCTTACTGAAGCTTTCTTT	CASSQDSRGLTEAFF
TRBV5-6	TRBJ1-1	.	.	TGTGCCAGCAGCCCGAGGGCTCTTATGAACACTGAAGCTTTCTTT	CASSPRALMNTEAFF
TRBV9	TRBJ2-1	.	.	TGTGCCAGCAGCGTAGGGCTCGGCCAATGGGATGAGCAGTTCTTC	CASSVGLGQWDEQFF
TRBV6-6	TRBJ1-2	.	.	TGTGCCAGCAGTTATGGGGGCACTGGCTACACCTTC	CASSYGGTGYTF
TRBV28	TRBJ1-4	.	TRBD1	TGTGCCAGCAGTTCGGGAGGTAAGGGGGCGCCTAATGAAAAACTGTTTTTT	CASSSGGKGAPNEKLFF
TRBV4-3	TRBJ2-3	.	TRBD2	TGCGCCAGCAGCCAAGAAAGTGTGGGTAGTAGCGGGAGAGATACGCAGTATTTT	CASSQESVGSSGRDTQYF
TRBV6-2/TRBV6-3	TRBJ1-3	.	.	TGTGCCAGCAGTTACGGACCACAGGCTGGAAACACCATATATTTT	CASSYGPQAGNTIYF